The following is a T cell receptor beta chain sequence with its context. These data are taken from a study of T cell changes during pregnancy in multiple sclerosis. The CDR3 extends over 14 amino acids. J lost 7 bases, V lost 2 bases, and 3 bases had no gene match. CDR1 is SGDLS and CDR2 is YYNGEE in the germline V gene. Produced via immunoSEQ multiplex PCR; TCRdb's table is partial and in-frame only. The sample gives tens of thousands of clones, 85% to 90% of which show up once; over 1.2% is in the top ten. The source material was peripheral blood, sampled in the first trimester of pregnancy. The receptor was isolated from a female donor in good health, enrolled as a control in a pregnancy study. The chain joins TRBV9 to TRBJ2-2, with TRBD2 matching over 9 bases. The CDR3 DNA follows: TGTGCCAGCAGCGTGCGGGGGGGCCTCGGGGAGCTGTTTTTT. Protein sequence: CASSVRGGLGELFF. Looking up the rest from reference TRBV9 and TRBJ2-2 gives the full variable domain: DSGVTQTPKHLITATGQRVTLRCSPRSGDLSVYWYQQSLDQGLQFLIQYYNGEERAKGNILERFSAQQFPDLHSELNLSSLELGDSALYFCASSVRGGLGELFFGEGSRLTVL.